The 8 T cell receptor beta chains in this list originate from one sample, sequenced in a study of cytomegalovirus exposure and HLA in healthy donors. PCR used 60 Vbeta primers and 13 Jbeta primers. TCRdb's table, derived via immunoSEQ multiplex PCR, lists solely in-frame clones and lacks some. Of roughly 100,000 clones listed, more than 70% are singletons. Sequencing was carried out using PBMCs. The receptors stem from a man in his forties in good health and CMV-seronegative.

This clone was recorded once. The DNA of the CDR3 is TGCGCCAGCAGCTCCGGCCATGCCGGGACAGGGCTCCATACTGAAGCTTTCTTT. Protein: CASSSGHAGTGLHTEAFF. The chain carries TRBV5-1 and TRBJ1-1; 9 bases fit TRBD1. J lost 5 bases, V lost 3 bases, and 17 bases had no gene match. Germline V CDR1 and CDR2: SGHRS, YFSETQ. The CDR3 length is 18 residues.

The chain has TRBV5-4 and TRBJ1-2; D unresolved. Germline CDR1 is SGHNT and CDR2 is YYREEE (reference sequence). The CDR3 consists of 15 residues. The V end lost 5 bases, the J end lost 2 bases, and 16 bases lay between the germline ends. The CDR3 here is CASSSPGRGNYGYTF. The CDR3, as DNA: TGTGCCAGCAGTTCACCTGGCAGAGGAAACTATGGCTACACCTTC. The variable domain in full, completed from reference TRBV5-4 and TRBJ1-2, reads ETGVTQSPTHLIKTRGQQVTLRCSSQSGHNTVSWYQQALGQGPQFIFQYYREEENGRGNFPPRFSGLQFPNYSSELNVNALELDDSALYLCASSSPGRGNYGYTFGSGTRLTVV.

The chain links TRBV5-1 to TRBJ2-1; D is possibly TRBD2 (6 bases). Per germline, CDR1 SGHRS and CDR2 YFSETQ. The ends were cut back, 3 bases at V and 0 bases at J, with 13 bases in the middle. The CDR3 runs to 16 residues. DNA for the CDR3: TGCGCCAGCAGCTCGGACGTCGGGGGCTCCTACAATGAGCAGTTCTTC. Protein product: CASSSDVGGSYNEQFF. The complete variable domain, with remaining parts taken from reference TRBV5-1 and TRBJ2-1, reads KAGVTQTPRYLIKTRGQQVTLSCSPISGHRSVSWYQQTPGQGLQFLFEYFSETQRNKGNFPGRFSGRQFSNSRSEMNVSTLELGDSALYLCASSSDVGGSYNEQFFGPGTRLTVL.

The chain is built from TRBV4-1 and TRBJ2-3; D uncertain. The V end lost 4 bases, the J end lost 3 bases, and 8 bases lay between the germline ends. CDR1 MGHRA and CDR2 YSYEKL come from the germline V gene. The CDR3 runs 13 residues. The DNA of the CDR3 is TGCGCCAGCAGCCGAGTCCCTACAGATACGCAGTATTTT. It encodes CASSRVPTDTQYF.

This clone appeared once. CDR3 DNA: TGTGCCAGCAGTGAAGCATGGGACAGGGGCTACGAGCAGTACTTC. Protein product: CASSEAWDRGYEQYF. V is TRBV6-1 and J is TRBJ2-7; TRBD1 agrees at 10 bases. This CDR3 has 15 residues. The V segment lost 0 bases and the J segment 3 bases; nucleotides outside the gene matches: 2. Germline CDR1 and CDR2: MNHNS and SASEGT.

CDR3 residues: CASSDRVFKNTEAFF. The CDR3 region has the DNA TGTGCCAGCAGTGATAGAGTTTTTAAAAACACTGAAGCTTTCTTT. V and J are TRBV6-1 and TRBJ1-1; no definite D call. The length of the CDR3 is 15 residues. Per the germline V gene, CDR1 is MNHNS and CDR2 is SASEGT. Trimming removed 3 bases at V and 2 bases at J, with 13 bases between.

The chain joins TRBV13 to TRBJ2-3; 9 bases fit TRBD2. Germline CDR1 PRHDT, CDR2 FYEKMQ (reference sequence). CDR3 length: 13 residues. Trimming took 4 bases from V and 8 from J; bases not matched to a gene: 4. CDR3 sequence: CASSSTGLATQYF. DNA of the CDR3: TGTGCCAGCAGCTCTACGGGACTAGCTACGCAGTATTTT. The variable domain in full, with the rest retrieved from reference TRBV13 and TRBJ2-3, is AAGVIQSPRHLIKEKRETATLKCYPIPRHDTVYWYQQGPGQDPQFLISFYEKMQSDKGSIPDRFSAQQFSDYHSELNMSSLELGDSALYFCASSSTGLATQYFGPGTRLTVL.

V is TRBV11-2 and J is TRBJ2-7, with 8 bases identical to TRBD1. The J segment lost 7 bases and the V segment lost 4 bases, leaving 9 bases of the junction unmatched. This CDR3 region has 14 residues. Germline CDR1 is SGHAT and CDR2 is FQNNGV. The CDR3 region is CASSSQGALGEQYF. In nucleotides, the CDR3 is TGTGCCAGCAGCTCTCAGGGGGCTCTGGGGGAGCAGTACTTC.